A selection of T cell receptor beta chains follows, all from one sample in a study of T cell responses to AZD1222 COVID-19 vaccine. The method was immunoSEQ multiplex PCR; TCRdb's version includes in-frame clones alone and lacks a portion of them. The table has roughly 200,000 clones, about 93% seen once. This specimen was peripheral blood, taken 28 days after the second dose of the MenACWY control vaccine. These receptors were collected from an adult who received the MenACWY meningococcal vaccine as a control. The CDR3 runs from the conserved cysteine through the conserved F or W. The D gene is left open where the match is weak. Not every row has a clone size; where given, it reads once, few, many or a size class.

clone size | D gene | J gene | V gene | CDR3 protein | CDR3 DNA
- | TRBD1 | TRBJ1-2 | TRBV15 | CATSREAGGYGYTF | TGTGCCACCAGCAGAGAGGCAGGGGGATATGGCTACACCTTC
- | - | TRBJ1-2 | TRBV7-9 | CASSLEGVYGYTF | TGTGCCAGCAGCTTAGAAGGGGTTTATGGCTACACCTTC
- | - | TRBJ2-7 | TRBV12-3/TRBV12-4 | CASSPTGPGEQYF | TGTGCCAGCAGCCCGACTGGGCCGGGCGAGCAGTACTTC
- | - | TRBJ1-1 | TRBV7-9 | CASRKTHGDRPNTEAFF | TGTGCCAGCAGGAAAACCCACGGCGACAGGCCGAACACTGAAGCTTTCTTT
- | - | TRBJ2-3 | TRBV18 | CASSPRQGIDTQYF | TGTGCCAGCTCACCACGGCAGGGGATCGATACGCAGTATTTT
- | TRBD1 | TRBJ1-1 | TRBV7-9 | CASSFTGVGEAFF | TGTGCCAGCAGCTTCACAGGGGTGGGGGAAGCTTTCTTT
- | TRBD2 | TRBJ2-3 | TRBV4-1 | CASSPGGRGDTQYF | TGCGCCAGCAGCCCGGGAGGGCGGGGAGATACGCAGTATTTT
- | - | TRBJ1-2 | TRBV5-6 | CASSPSGTTPYGYTF | TGTGCCAGCAGCCCCTCCGGGACTACCCCCTATGGCTACACCTTC
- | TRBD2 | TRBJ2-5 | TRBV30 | CAWSPATSGVFETQYF | TGTGCCTGGAGTCCCGCGACTAGCGGGGTTTTTGAGACCCAGTACTTC
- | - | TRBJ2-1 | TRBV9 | CASSPRTNTNEQFF | TGTGCCAGCAGCCCGAGGACGAACACCAATGAGCAGTTCTTC
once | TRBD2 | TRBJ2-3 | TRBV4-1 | CASSQAAGVGVTDTQYF | TGCGCCAGCAGCCAAGCCGCGGGGGTCGGAGTCACAGATACGCAGTATTTT
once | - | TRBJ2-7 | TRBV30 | CAWDAPPSSYEQYF | TGTGCCTGGGATGCCCCCCCTAGCTCCTACGAGCAGTACTTC
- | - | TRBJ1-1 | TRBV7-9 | CASSLLGNTEAFF | TGTGCCAGCAGCTTATTGGGGAACACTGAAGCTTTCTTT